This T cell receptor beta chain came from a study of blood T cell repertoires in COVID-19. Overall study context: Samples of COVID-19 (acute and convalescent) were obtained from the United States, Italy and Spain.

This CDR3 contains 11 residues. The germline CDR1 and CDR2 sequences are MDHEN and SYDVKM. Deletions cut 3 bases from V and 4 bases from J, with 3 bases between. As originally analysed: Estimation of nucleated cell counts was performed using reference gene primer amplification. The repertoire was sequenced with immunoSEQ multiplex PCR; TCRdb's copy has only in-frame clones and lacks some. D and trimming come from the DNA, and the V and J calls and clone size come from that table. This table holds roughly 91,000 clones, under 85% found once. The chain joins TRBV28 to TRBJ1-2, with unresolved D. The clonotype was recovered from an older man with acute or convalescent COVID-19. Sequenced input: peripheral blood. CDR3 sequence reads: CASSFIYGYTF. For the CDR3, the DNA is TGTGCCAGCAGTTTTATCTATGGCTACACCTTC.